The 21 T cell receptor beta chains listed next were all sequenced from one sample in a study of identical twins. Each CDR3 protein gets one entry after TCRdb re-called the 5' RACE reads with MiXCR. The sample lists 500,000 to 600,000 distinct CDR3 sequences; roughly 21% were seen once. Another study also made use of these data, one on T cells expressing NK-cell markers.

The sequenced sample was CD4+ T cells sorted from blood. The source of these receptors is a woman in her late teens or twenties in good health.

This clonotype came up a few times. J is TRBJ2-2 and V is TRBV16, with unresolved D. The ends were cut back, 1 base at V and 7 bases at J, with 4 bases in the middle. The germline gives CDR1 KGHSY, CDR2 FQNENV. The CDR3 covers 12 residues. The CDR3 DNA reads as TGTGCCAGCAGCCAATTATACGGGGAGCTGTTTTTT. Translation: CASSQLYGELFF. Filled out from reference TRBV16 and TRBJ2-2, the complete variable domain reads GEEVAQTPKHLVRGEGQKAKLYCAPIKGHSYVFWYQQVLKNEFKFLISFQNENVFDETGMPKERFSAKCLPNSPCSLEIQATKLEDSAVYFCASSQLYGELFFGEGSRLTVL.

This clonotype has only one observation. The chain is built from TRBV27 and TRBJ2-3; 8 bases map to TRBD1. Germline assignment: CDR1 MNHEY and CDR2 SMNVEV (reference sequence). Losses at the gene ends were 3 bases for V and 5 bases for J; bases not matched to a gene: 10. The CDR3 covers 16 residues. Written as DNA, the CDR3 is TGTGCCAGCAGTTTCTTTTCCGGACAGGGTGGAGATACGCAGTATTTT. This gives the protein CASSFFSGQGGDTQYF.

This sequence joins TRBV21-1 and TRBJ2-5. TRBV21-1 is given as a pseudogene. The CDR3 loop spans 14 amino acids. The CDR3 loop is CASSKVSAQETQYF. DNA for the CDR3: TGTGCCAGCAGCAAGGTCAGCGCCCAAGAGACCCAGTACTTC.

This sequence joins TRBV20-1 and TRBJ2-3; possibly TRBD2 for D (6 bases). The CDR3 has 13 residues. V was shortened by 3 bases and J by 4 bases, with 11 bases between the two germline ends. The V gene's germline CDR1 is DFQATT and CDR2 SNEGSKA (reference sequence). The CDR3 spells CSARGGIADTQYF. The CDR3 DNA sequence: TGCAGTGCTAGGGGCGGGATTGCAGATACGCAGTATTTT.

The rearrangement links TRBV20-1 to TRBJ2-5, with D uncertain. Trimming cost V 4 bases and J 1 base, with 10 bases left between them. The CDR3 runs to 13 residues. Germline V lookup: CDR1 DFQATT, CDR2 SNEGSKA (reference sequence). In DNA form, the CDR3 reads TGCAGTGCTATGATCAGACTCCAAGAGACCCAGTACTTC. It translates to CSAMIRLQETQYF.

This chain joins TRBV2 and TRBJ2-2; no firm D call. CDR1 SNHLY and CDR2 FYNNEI come from the germline V gene. This CDR3 is 15 amino acids long. Trimming cost V 6 bases and J 4 bases, with 15 bases left between them. CDR3: CASRDRISGTGELFF. The CDR3, as DNA: TGTGCCAGCAGGGATAGAATATCGGGCACCGGGGAGCTGTTTTTT.

This clonotype showed up just a few times. V gene TRBV20-1 combines with J gene TRBJ2-7; D not resolved. The germline CDR1 and CDR2 sequences are DFQATT and SNEGSKA (reference sequence). The CDR3 covers 13 residues. Between the trimmed V and J ends, which lost 0 bases and 2 bases, there was a span of 8 bases. The CDR3 here is CSARDIRAYEQYF. DNA of the CDR3: TGCAGTGCTAGAGATATCAGAGCCTACGAGCAGTACTTC.

This clonotype was seen only a few times. The gene calls are TRBV20-1 and TRBJ2-1; 7 positions agree with TRBD1. Trimming removed 4 bases from V and 14 bases from J; junction bases left unmatched: 8. Per the germline V gene, CDR1 is DFQATT and CDR2 is SNEGSKA (reference sequence). The CDR3 spans 11 residues. This CDR3 reads CSATYRGVEFF. The CDR3 DNA sequence: TGCAGTGCTACCTACAGGGGAGTGGAGTTCTTC.

This clonotype turned up a few times. The genes are TRBV7-2 and TRBJ2-7, with a weak D call TRBD1 (8 bases). V was trimmed by 6 bases and J by 7 bases, leaving 19 bases between them. This CDR3 is built from 14 residues. Germline V gene sequence: CDR1 SGHTA, CDR2 FQGNSA. Here the CDR3 reads CASRPSDREGEQYF. The CDR3 DNA is TGTGCCAGCAGACCTTCGGACAGGGAGGGTGAGCAGTACTTC.

The chain is built from TRBV7-2 and TRBJ2-3; 7 positions agree with TRBD2. The CDR3 runs 16 residues. Germline assignment: CDR1 SGHTA and CDR2 FQGNSA. J lost 3 bases, V lost 5 bases, and 11 bases had no gene match. The CDR3: CASSHSGGSGTDTQYF. The CDR3 nucleotides are TGTGCCAGCAGCCACTCGGGCGGGAGCGGTACAGATACGCAGTATTTT.

This clonotype showed up just a few times. V is TRBV12-3 or TRBV12-4 and J is TRBJ2-7; D ambiguous. CDR3 length equals 13 residues. Trimming shortened V by 8 bases and J by 5 bases, and 16 bases separated the two germline ends. As DNA, the CDR3 is TGTGCCAGCGGTCTAAGGACCCCTAACGAGCAGTACTTC. This encodes CASGLRTPNEQYF.

This clonotype was seen a handful of times. This chain links TRBV12-3 or TRBV12-4 with TRBJ1-1, with TRBD1 matching 8 bases. V trimming: 6 bases; J trimming: 0 bases; junction bases outside the gene matches: 3. The CDR3 runs to 14 residues. DNA for the CDR3: TGTGCCAGCAGCCACAGGGGGATGAACACTGAAGCTTTCTTT. Its protein is CASSHRGMNTEAFF.

The chain combines TRBV3-1 with TRBJ1-2; no definite D call. V was clipped by 0 bases and J by 5 bases, with 7 bases between them. CDR3 length equals 13 residues. From germline, CDR1 is LGHDT and CDR2 YNNKEL (reference sequence). CDR3 nucleotide sequence: TGTGCCAGCAGCCAAGATAGCGTGTATGGCTACACCTTC. Translating gives CASSQDSVYGYTF.

The rearrangement uses TRBV12-3 or TRBV12-4 and TRBJ2-5; D remains unclear. There are 14 residues in the CDR3. Deletions cut 7 bases from V and 1 base from J, with 13 bases between. CDR3 in amino acids: CASTVRFFQETQYF. CDR3 sequence (DNA): TGTGCCAGCACGGTCCGGTTCTTCCAAGAGACCCAGTACTTC.

This clonotype appeared a few times. The chain joins TRBV7-6 to TRBJ2-3; 12 bases fit TRBD2. Germline-derived CDR1 and CDR2 are SGHVS and FNYEAQ. Trimming cost V 4 bases and J 6 bases; bases outside gene matches: 2. The CDR3 is made up of 14 amino acids. The CDR3 spells CASSSTSGGDTQYF. DNA of the CDR3: TGTGCCAGCAGCTCCACTAGCGGGGGGGATACGCAGTATTTT. The full variable domain, completed using reference TRBV7-6 and TRBJ2-3, is GAGVSQSPRYKVTKRGQDVALRCDPISGHVSLYWYRQALGQGPEFLTYFNYEAQQDKSGLPNDRFSAERPEGSISTLTIQRTEQRDSAMYRCASSSTSGGDTQYFGPGTRLTVL.

This clonotype was detected only once. The V gene is TRBV7-9, the J gene TRBJ2-7; TRBD1 agrees at 7 bases. Germline-derived CDR1 and CDR2 are SEHNR and FQNEAQ (reference sequence). The ends lost 5 bases at V and 7 bases at J; junction bases unmatched: 14. This CDR3 region has 15 residues. In nucleotides, the CDR3 is TGTGCCAGCAGCCCCCGACAGGGAGAGAGGAGGGAGCAGTACTTC. This sequence encodes CASSPRQGERREQYF.

The sample holds a few counts of this clonotype. The V gene is TRBV6-5, the J gene TRBJ1-4; D remains unclear. V lost 4 bases and J lost 5, with 11 bases in between. The CDR3 spans 14 residues. Germline V gene sequence: CDR1 MNHEY, CDR2 SVGAGI. The DNA of the CDR3 is TGTGCCAGCAGTTTGGAGAGCCACAATGAAAAACTGTTTTTT. Protein: CASSLESHNEKLFF.

This clonotype was detected ten times or more. CDR3 DNA sequence: TGTGCCAGCAGTTATCCGGATACGCAGTATTTT. Translated: CASSYPDTQYF. The rearrangement links TRBV6-2 or TRBV6-3 to TRBJ2-3; D not resolved. V was clipped by 3 bases and J by 6 bases, with 4 bases between them. CDR1 and CDR2 from the germline V gene are MNHEY and SVGEGT. The CDR3 is 11 residues long.

This clonotype was counted many times. The chain links TRBV6-6 to TRBJ2-7, with no clear D. V was cut by 6 bases and J by 0 bases, with 9 bases left in between. This CDR3 region has 13 residues. Per germline, CDR1 MNHNY and CDR2 SVGAGI (reference sequence). The CDR3 DNA reads TGTGCCAGCAGAGGCAGTAGCTCCTACGAGCAGTACTTC. It yields the protein CASRGSSSYEQYF.

There are a few counts of this clonotype. CDR3 bases: TGTGCCAGCAGTTCATTCGCGGGGGGTCACAATGAGCAGTTCTTC. This translates into CASSSFAGGHNEQFF. The chain links TRBV6-5 to TRBJ2-1; 8 bases agree with TRBD2. The germline V gene encodes CDR1 MNHEY and CDR2 SVGAGI. The CDR3 totals 15 residues. V lost 4 bases and J lost 5; bases outside the gene matches: 7.

This chain joins TRBV7-2 and TRBJ2-7, with no clear D. The V gene's germline CDR1 is SGHTA and CDR2 FQGNSA. V was trimmed by 6 bases and J by 7 bases, leaving 22 bases between them. The CDR3 contains 15 residues. DNA of the CDR3: TGTGCCAGCAGGGGATCACGTGGCAGGACGTGGGAGCAGTACTTC. Translating it yields CASRGSRGRTWEQYF.